This TCR beta chain originates from a study of blood T cell repertoires in COVID-19. This clone was picked up one time. This CDR3 spans 15 amino acids. The germline CDR1 and CDR2 sequences are MGHDK and SYGVNS. The trim removed 4 bases at V and 5 bases at J, leaving 7 bases unmatched. Repertoires were generated with immunoSEQ multiplex PCR, while TCRdb's copy carries only in-frame clones and drops some. In the table there are 200,000 to 250,000 clones, 65% to 90% of which are singletons. This TCR was sampled from a woman in her seventies with COVID-19, enrolled during active disease. The sequenced material came from peripheral blood. The chain has TRBV25-1 and TRBJ2-3; 9 bases map to TRBD2. CDR3 region: CASSGRAGGGDTQYF. The CDR3 DNA reads TGTGCCAGCAGTGGTAGAGCGGGAGGTGGAGATACGCAGTATTTT.